A single sample is the source of the 9 T cell receptor beta chains below, sequenced in a study of glioma-infiltrating T cells. Amplification of TCR alpha and beta CDR3 regions from RNA used iRepertoire nested multiplex PCR. One entry per CDR3 protein, called by TCRdb with MiXCR from the multiplex PCR reads. The data contain some 110,000 distinct CDR3 sequences, more than 20% of them seen just once; the ten biggest clones take up roughly 15%. Sequencing input: glioma tissue, nonneoplastic brain tissue, or PBMCs (not recorded which). Every receptor here comes from a human donor with low-grade glioma or glioblastoma, undergoing nonglioma brain surgery, or in good health (not recorded which).

V is TRBV5-1 and J is TRBJ2-7; 11 bases map to TRBD2. The J segment lost 2 bases and the V segment lost 5 bases, leaving 6 bases of the junction unmatched. The germline V gene encodes CDR1 SGHRS and CDR2 YFSETQ. The CDR3 loop spans 15 amino acids. CDR3 coding DNA: TGCGCCAGCAGGCTGACTAGCGGGGAAGCCTACGAGCAGTACTTC. Protein: CASRLTSGEAYEQYF.

A note on this clonotype: One base away lies a much larger clone, so this may be a sequencing read error. This chain connects TRBV29-1 to TRBJ1-1; D gene ambiguous. The germline gives CDR1 SQVTM, CDR2 ANQGSEA. The CDR3 consists of 14 residues. CDR3: CSVKDDGYNTGAFF. The CDR3 DNA follows: TGCAGCGTAAAAGACGACGGTTATAACACTGGAGCTTTCTTT.

At least ten counts were recorded for this clonotype. The J gene is TRBJ1-1, the V gene TRBV6-2 or TRBV6-3; a possible D gene is TRBD1 (5 bases). This CDR3 spans 13 amino acids. Germline-derived CDR1 and CDR2 are MNHEY and SVGEGT. Trimming shortened V by 2 bases and J by 4 bases, and 8 bases separated the two germline ends. The CDR3 coding sequence is TGTGCCAGCAGTTACGGGGGTAGCACTGAAGCTTTCTTT. Its protein product is CASSYGGSTEAFF.

This clonotype was observed many times. The rearrangement joins TRBV3-1 to TRBJ2-1; D not certain. Trimming removed 1 base at V and 6 bases at J, with 4 bases between. Germline CDR1 LGHDT, CDR2 YNNKEL (reference sequence). The CDR3 totals 12 residues. CDR3 in DNA: TGTGCCAGCAGCCAAGTGAGCAATGAGCAGTTCTTC. Translation: CASSQVSNEQFF.

As for this clonotype: Mismatch with germline at one junction end may stem from a read error. The chain combines TRBV20-1 with TRBJ2-7, with 8 bases lining up with TRBD2. Germline V gene sequence: CDR1 DFQATT, CDR2 SNEGSKA (reference sequence). CDR3 length: 13 amino acids. In DNA, the CDR3 is TGCAGTGCGGGCTCACTAGCGGACTACGAACAGTGCTTC. Translating gives CSAGSLADYEQCF.

This clonotype was detected ten times or more. V usage is TRBV28 and J usage is TRBJ2-3; TRBD2 might be the D (5 bases). Trimming cost V 8 bases and J 0 bases, with 9 bases left between them. The CDR3 sequence is 13 residues long. CDR1 is MDHEN and CDR2 is SYDVKM in the germline V gene. The DNA for the CDR3 is TGTGCCAGCTGGAGGAGTAGCACAGATACGCAGTATTTT. Protein product: CASWRSSTDTQYF.

Turning to this clonotype: A read error may account for a junction end that differs from germline. The chain carries TRBV20-1 and TRBJ2-3; TRBD2 is a possible D gene (6 bases). The CDR3 runs 15 residues. Germline V gene lookup returns CDR1 DFQATT and CDR2 SNEGSKA (reference sequence). The CDR3 DNA reads TGCCGTGCTAGAGATTTTAGCGGAGGCACCGCTACGCAGTCTTTT. Translated, it gives CRARDFSGGTATQSF.

There are many counts of this clonotype. The J gene is TRBJ2-1, the V gene TRBV25-1; 8 nucleotides align to TRBD1. The germline CDR1 and CDR2 sequences are MGHDK and SYGVNS. The length of the CDR3 is 14 residues. The junction had 7 bases not matched to a gene; V was cut back by 5 bases and J by 7 bases. The CDR3 protein is CASSPTGDWNEQFF. The CDR3 bases are TGTGCCAGCAGTCCGACAGGGGATTGGAATGAGCAGTTCTTC.

The rearrangement links TRBV7-8 to TRBJ1-2, with D unresolved. V shed 5 bases and J shed 8 bases, with 12 bases lying between them. CDR1 is SGHVS, CDR2 FQNEAQ, per germline. This CDR3 region has 12 residues. The chain's CDR3 is CASSQWAGGYTF. The CDR3 DNA sequence: TGTGCCAGCAGCCAATGGGCGGGGGGCTACACCTTC.